What follows are 27 T cell receptor beta chains derived from one specimen sequenced in a study of blood T cells in healthy people across ages. For the second PCR, which ran for about 7 to 11 cycles, a sample-barcoded 5' primer and a J-beta primer mix were used. One entry per CDR3 protein, called by TCRdb with MiXCR from the 5' RACE reads. Of 1.5 million to 2 million distinct CDR3 sequences detected, roughly 52% appear once; the ten largest clones hold around 2.1%. Sequencing used blood. These TCRs come from a middle-aged woman in good health.

This clonotype occurred a few times. The V call is TRBV25-1, the J call TRBJ1-2; tentative D call: TRBD1 (5 bases). Germline values: CDR1 MGHDK, CDR2 SYGVNS. The CDR3 is made up of 14 amino acids. V was trimmed by 1 base and J by 4 bases, leaving 10 bases between them. The CDR3 loop reads CASSELGQGYGYTF. CDR3 DNA sequence: TGTGCCAGCAGTGAATTAGGCCAGGGCTATGGCTACACCTTC.

This clonotype was counted once. V is TRBV4-1 and J is TRBJ2-1; 13 nucleotides align to TRBD2. Germline lookup yields CDR1 MGHRA and CDR2 YSYEKL. The CDR3 loop spans 18 amino acids. The J segment lost 1 base and the V segment lost 3 bases, leaving 6 bases of the junction unmatched. CDR3: CASSHGGTSGVSYNEQFF. CDR3 bases: TGCGCCAGCAGCCATGGTGGGACTAGCGGGGTTTCCTACAATGAGCAGTTCTTC.

J is TRBJ2-1 and V is TRBV27, with D unclear. Deletions cut 6 bases from V and 0 bases from J, with 18 bases between. Germline CDR1 reads MNHEY; CDR2 reads SMNVEV (reference sequence). The CDR3 covers 17 residues. CDR3 sequence: CASSSPPWGGSYNEQFF. CDR3 nucleotides: TGTGCCAGCAGCTCCCCCCCGTGGGGTGGCTCCTACAATGAGCAGTTCTTC.

This clonotype turned up a few times. The chain joins TRBV12-3 or TRBV12-4 to TRBJ2-3; no definite D call. This CDR3 region has 12 residues. V was clipped by 3 bases and J by 6 bases, with 7 bases between them. CDR3: CASSFQWDTQYF. The CDR3 region has the DNA TGTGCCAGCAGTTTTCAGTGGGATACGCAGTATTTT.

The V and J genes are TRBV9 and TRBJ2-5; D perhaps matches TRBD1 (5 bases). CDR1 and CDR2 from the germline V gene are SGDLS and YYNGEE. V shed 1 base and J shed 4 bases, with 14 bases lying between them. The CDR3 extends over 15 amino acids. The CDR3 DNA reads as TGTGCCAGCAGCGTACTAACAGGATCTCGAGAGACCCAGTACTTC. Translating it yields CASSVLTGSRETQYF.

This clonotype was detected a few times. This rearrangement joins TRBV6-1 to TRBJ2-7; D may be TRBD1 (5 bases). The J call may not be correct, given that the DNA end is closer to TRBJ2-5. The CDR3 is 15 amino acids. Looked up from germline, CDR1 is MNHNS and CDR2 is SASEGT. The CDR3 reads CASCTFSGLCETQYF. CDR3 nucleotide sequence: TGTGCCAGCTGTACGTTTTCAGGGTTATGCGAGACCCAGTACTTC.

The chain uses TRBV4-3 and TRBJ2-1; perhaps TRBD2 as D (6 bases). The ends were cut back, 0 bases at V and 7 bases at J, with 10 bases in the middle. The CDR3 runs 14 residues. Germline assignment: CDR1 LGHNA and CDR2 YSLEER. CDR3 DNA sequence: TGCGCCAGCAGCCAAGATGGGAGGAGAAATGAGCAGTTCTTC. Its protein product is CASSQDGRRNEQFF.

V and J are TRBV24-1 and TRBJ2-3, with TRBD1 matching over 11 bases. CDR3 length: 14 amino acids. Germline trimming cut 9 bases from V and 0 bases from J; bases unmatched to any gene: 1. Per germline, CDR1 KGHDR and CDR2 SFDVKD. The CDR3 reads CATGTGGSTDTQYF. CDR3 sequence (DNA): TGTGCCACCGGGACAGGGGGGAGCACAGATACGCAGTATTTT.

This clonotype was observed a few times. The DNA for the CDR3 is TGCAGCTACCGGGACAGGGGGTTCTACGAGCAGTACTTC. Translated: CSYRDRGFYEQYF. The chain couples TRBV29-1 to TRBJ2-7; TRBD1 agrees at 11 bases. The CDR3 covers 13 residues. Looked up from germline, CDR1 is SQVTM and CDR2 is ANQGSEA. Trimming cost V 8 bases and J 3 bases; bases outside gene matches: 6.

This clonotype showed up just a few times. The V gene is TRBV14, the J gene TRBJ2-1; D is perhaps TRBD1 or TRBD2 (6 bases each). The CDR3 runs 15 residues. Looked up from germline, CDR1 is SGHDN and CDR2 is FVKESK. The V end lost 6 bases, the J end lost 6 bases, and 18 bases lay between the germline ends. The chain's CDR3 is CASRPQGGGFNEQFF. The CDR3 DNA reads as TGTGCCAGCAGGCCACAGGGAGGTGGGTTCAATGAGCAGTTCTTC.

The CDR3 DNA sequence: TGTGCCAGCAGCGTAGAAAGCGGCGAAGGACTTACCTACGAGCAGTACTTC. It is translated as CASSVESGEGLTYEQYF. This chain connects TRBV9 to TRBJ2-7; tentatively, D is TRBD2 (5 bases). Germline loops: CDR1 SGDLS, CDR2 YYNGEE. This CDR3 is 17 amino acids long. Trimming stripped 0 bases from V and 2 bases from J, with 18 bases between.

The CDR3 DNA reads as TGTGCCAGCAGTCACAGCCAAGCTGAAGCTTTCTTT. Encoded protein: CASSHSQAEAFF. The chain links TRBV7-9 to TRBJ1-1; no reliable D call. CDR1 is SEHNR and CDR2 is FQNEAQ in the germline V gene (reference sequence). The length of the CDR3 is 12 residues. V was cut by 6 bases and J by 6 bases, with 11 bases left in between.

The chain links TRBV5-5 to TRBJ1-2, with 7 bases that match TRBD1. Germline CDR1 SGHKS, CDR2 YYEKEE (reference sequence). The J segment lost 3 bases and the V segment lost 0 bases, leaving 5 bases of the junction unmatched. CDR3 length equals 15 residues. In nucleotides, the CDR3 is TGTGCCAGCAGCTTGGCCGAGACAGGGTACTATGGCTACACCTTC. Protein sequence: CASSLAETGYYGYTF.

This clonotype was seen only a few times. This chain uses TRBV29-1 with TRBJ2-1, with a weak D call TRBD1 (5 bases). The CDR3 runs 12 residues. Trimming stripped 6 bases from V and 0 bases from J, with 6 bases between. Germline V gives CDR1 SQVTM, CDR2 ANQGSEA. CDR3 nucleotide sequence: TGCAGCGTAGGGGTCTCCTACAATGAGCAGTTCTTC. Encoded protein: CSVGVSYNEQFF.

The chain uses TRBV27 and TRBJ2-3; 9 bases line up with TRBD2. CDR3 length: 17 amino acids. Germline lookup yields CDR1 MNHEY and CDR2 SMNVEV (reference sequence). With 10 bases clipped from V and 2 bases from J, the junction kept 16 bases outside the gene matches. CDR3 sequence: CATVGTSPQTLTDTQYF. DNA of the CDR3: TGTGCCACCGTCGGGACTAGCCCACAAACCCTCACAGATACGCAGTATTTT.

This clonotype was counted between two and nine times. This chain connects TRBV24-1 to TRBJ2-1; 9 bases fit TRBD1. The CDR3 has 16 amino acids. CDR1 and CDR2 from the germline V gene are KGHDR and SFDVKD. J lost 7 bases, V lost 4 bases, and 10 bases had no gene match. The CDR3 DNA reads as TGTGCCACCAGTGACCCCGGGGGACAGGGTCCAAATGAGCAGTTCTTC. Protein product: CATSDPGGQGPNEQFF.

The chain couples TRBV7-9 to TRBJ1-2; 7 bases are a match to TRBD1. The CDR3 is 15 residues long. Germline assignment: CDR1 SEHNR and CDR2 FQNEAQ (reference sequence). Trimming took 1 base from V and 2 from J; bases not matched to a gene: 4. CDR3 protein: CASSLEEGANYGYTF. The CDR3 bases are TGTGCCAGCAGCTTAGAAGAGGGGGCGAACTATGGCTACACCTTC. The complete variable domain, with remaining parts taken from reference TRBV7-9 and TRBJ1-2, reads DTGVSQNPRHKITKRGQNVTFRCDPISEHNRLYWYRQTLGQGPEFLTYFQNEAQLEKSRLLSDRFSAERPKGSFSTLEIQRTEQGDSAMYLCASSLEEGANYGYTFGSGTRLTVV.

The V call is TRBV28, the J call TRBJ2-5, with TRBD1 identical over 10 bases. The V gene's germline CDR1 is MDHEN and CDR2 SYDVKM. V was clipped by 0 bases and J by 5 bases; unmatched bases: 3. This CDR3 region has 15 residues. The CDR3 region has the DNA TGTGCCAGCAGTTTATGGGGACAGGGGAAGGAGACCCAGTACTTC. Translation: CASSLWGQGKETQYF.

V usage is TRBV2 and J usage is TRBJ1-5; D not certain. This CDR3 is built from 15 residues. Germline CDR1 and CDR2: SNHLY and FYNNEI. V lost 4 bases, J lost 0 bases, and 10 bases lay in between. CDR3 region: CASSVLAASNQPQHF. Here the CDR3 DNA reads TGTGCCAGCAGTGTATTGGCGGCTAGCAATCAGCCCCAGCATTTT.

V is TRBV7-2 and J is TRBJ1-2; TRBD1 matches at 7 bases. CDR3 length: 15 amino acids. V shed 5 bases and J 3 bases; nucleotides not matched to a gene: 9. Germline CDR1 SGHTA, CDR2 FQGNSA. The CDR3 is CASSMPGQQYYGYTF. The CDR3 DNA sequence: TGTGCCAGCAGCATGCCGGGACAGCAATACTATGGCTACACCTTC.

This clonotype was seen only a few times. V usage is TRBV7-8 and J usage is TRBJ1-5; 9 bases match TRBD1. Germline CDR1 is SGHVS and CDR2 is FQNEAQ. V lost 3 bases, J lost 5 bases, and 2 bases stayed unmatched. This CDR3 has 14 amino acids. CDR3 sequence reads: CASSLDRGYQPQHF. The CDR3 bases are TGTGCCAGCAGCTTGGACAGGGGCTATCAGCCCCAGCATTTT.

There are many counts of this clonotype. V usage is TRBV5-1 and J usage is TRBJ2-7, with 9 positions matching TRBD1. There are 13 residues in the CDR3. Germline values: CDR1 SGHRS, CDR2 YFSETQ. V dropped 3 bases and J dropped 5; count of bases not matched to a gene: 3. The chain's CDR3 is CASSSDRGDEQYF. In nucleotides, the CDR3 is TGCGCCAGCAGCTCGGACAGGGGAGACGAGCAGTACTTC.

This clonotype was picked up a small number of times. The chain is built from TRBV5-1 and TRBJ2-3; D unclear. Germline CDR1 reads SGHRS; CDR2 reads YFSETQ. The CDR3 totals 16 residues. V lost 0 bases to trimming and J lost 0 bases, with 11 bases between them. Here the CDR3 DNA reads TGCGCCAGCAGCTTGGCCCCAGGAACTAGCACAGATACGCAGTATTTT. It codes for CASSLAPGTSTDTQYF.

The CDR3 nucleotides are TGTGCCAGCTCCCGGACCCTCCGCACAGATACGCAGTATTTT. Its protein is CASSRTLRTDTQYF. This chain uses TRBV6-6 with TRBJ2-3; D is unresolved. CDR3 length equals 14 residues. From germline, CDR1 is MNHNY and CDR2 SVGAGI (reference sequence). V was cut by 8 bases and J by 1 base, with 13 bases left in between.

The chain combines TRBV27 with TRBJ2-7; D perhaps matches TRBD2 (6 bases). The germline gives CDR1 MNHEY, CDR2 SMNVEV (reference sequence). This CDR3 has 15 residues. Trimming shortened V by 5 bases and J by 2 bases, and 16 bases separated the two germline ends. CDR3: CASSTRGTATYEQYF. Here the CDR3 DNA reads TGTGCCAGCAGTACGCGCGGGACGGCGACCTACGAGCAGTACTTC.

This chain joins TRBV9 and TRBJ1-4; TRBD1 agrees at 9 bases. CDR1 is SGDLS, CDR2 YYNGEE, per germline. This CDR3 spans 14 amino acids. V lost 3 bases, J lost 8 bases, and 5 bases stayed unmatched. The DNA for the CDR3 is TGTGCCAGCAGCGGGGGACAGGGAAGCGAAAAACTGTTTTTT. Its protein product is CASSGGQGSEKLFF.

There are a few counts of this clonotype. The J gene is TRBJ1-2, the V gene TRBV4-3; the D gene is possibly TRBD1 (6 bases). The V gene lost 0 bases and the J gene lost 5 bases, with 16 bases spanning the gap. Germline assignment: CDR1 LGHNA and CDR2 YSLEER. CDR3 length: 16 amino acids. In DNA, the CDR3 is TGCGCCAGCAGCCAAGATCTAGGTCGGGGGCGGTATGGCTACACCTTC. Protein: CASSQDLGRGRYGYTF.